This T cell receptor beta chain was recorded in a study of shared clonotypes between healthy human individuals. The junction had 5 bases not matched to a gene; V was cut back by 6 bases and J by 1 base. Germline CDR1 is SGHKS and CDR2 is YYEKEE (reference sequence). The CDR3 is 16 amino acids. This clone occurred once. Its antigen is still unknown. Deep was the level at which the assay was run. Sequencing was performed with immunoSEQ multiplex PCR; in TCRdb, only in-frame clones are kept and a portion is missing. Here the sample spans about 990,000 clones, 70% to 80% being singletons. Study-wide results and caveats: In several donors, around 4.8% of naive CD4 clonotypes appeared in common.

V usage is TRBV5-5 and J usage is TRBJ2-2, with 11 bases identical to TRBD2. Sequenced input: memory CD4+ T cells from PBMCs. Documented subset: CD45RA-negative fraction. The sequence was collected from a man aged 18 to 35 in good health. Some clones in this sample may be carry-over from other donors' samples. CDR3 residues: CASNAGLAVNTGELFF. CDR3 DNA: TGTGCCAGCAACGCGGGACTAGCGGTGAACACCGGGGAGCTGTTTTTT.